This T cell receptor beta chain was observed in a study of T-cell reconstitution after alpha-beta-depleted transplantation in children. CDR1 and CDR2 from the germline V gene are LGHNA and YNFKEQ. The CDR3 length is 14 residues. The V segment lost 4 bases and the J segment 7 bases; nucleotides outside the gene matches: 2. Unique molecular identifiers were built into the TCRbeta library. MiXCR was run by TCRdb on the PCR reads, yielding one entry per CDR3 protein. The sample holds over 550,000 distinct CDR3 sequences, over 9.5% seen once. Specimen: PBMCs from the stem cell graft donor, collected from the stem cell graft. The sequence came from a human donor who donated a stem cell graft to a child with acute myeloid leukemia. The chain combines TRBV4-2 with TRBJ2-7; 15 positions match TRBD2. The CDR3 DNA reads as TGTGCCAGCAGCCCCGGGACTAGCGGGAGGGAGCAGTACTTC. This gives the protein CASSPGTSGREQYF.